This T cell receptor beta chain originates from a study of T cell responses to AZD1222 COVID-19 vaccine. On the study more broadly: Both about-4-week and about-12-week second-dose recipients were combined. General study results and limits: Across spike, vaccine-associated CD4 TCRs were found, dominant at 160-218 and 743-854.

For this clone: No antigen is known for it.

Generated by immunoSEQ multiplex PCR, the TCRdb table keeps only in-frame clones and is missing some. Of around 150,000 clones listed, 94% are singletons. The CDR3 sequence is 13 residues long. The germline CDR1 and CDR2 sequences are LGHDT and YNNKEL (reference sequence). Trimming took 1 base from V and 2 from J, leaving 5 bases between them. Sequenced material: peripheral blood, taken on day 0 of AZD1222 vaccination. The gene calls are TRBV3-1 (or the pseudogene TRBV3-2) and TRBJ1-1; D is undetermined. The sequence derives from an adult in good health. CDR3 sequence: CASSQGINTEAFF. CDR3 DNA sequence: TGTGCCAGCAGCCAAGGAATAAACACTGAAGCTTTCTTT.